This is a list of T cell receptor beta chains from one sample in a study of HIV-infected patients and healthy controls. TCRdb itself ran the 5' RACE reads through MiXCR, one entry per CDR3 protein. The profile shows around 67,000 distinct CDR3 sequences, about a sixth of them singletons. Sequenced sample: CD4+ T cells from blood. These receptor sequences come from a human donor in good health. Each CDR3 is given with its conserved first and last residue. D genes are given only for firm matches. Not all rows give a size; the values are once, few, many and, for expanded clones, a class.

j_call v_call d_call clone_size cdr3_aa cdr3_nt
TRBJ2-1 TRBV7-3 TRBD2 NA CASSPGTSGINEQFF TGTGCCAGCAGCCCGGGGACTAGCGGGATCAATGAGCAGTTCTTC
TRBJ2-3 TRBV20-1 NA many CSARDSSTQYF TGCAGTGCTAGAGATAGTAGTACGCAGTATTTT
TRBJ1-1 TRBV4-3 NA NA CASSQDRQITEAFF TGCGCCAGCAGCCAAGATAGGCAGATCACTGAAGCTTTCTTT
TRBJ1-5 TRBV18 NA few CASSPLASSNQPQHF TGTGCCAGCTCACCACTAGCGAGTAGCAATCAGCCCCAGCATTTT
TRBJ2-3 TRBV7-9 NA NA CASSTTAKISTDTQYF TGTGCCAGCAGCACCACTGCCAAGATAAGCACAGATACGCAGTATTTT
TRBJ1-5 TRBV6-9 NA few CATPSEGDQPQHF TGTGCCACCCCGAGTGAGGGGGATCAGCCCCAGCATTTT
TRBJ1-1 TRBV6-1 NA few CASRRRQVNTEAFF TGTGCCAGCAGACGCCGACAAGTGAACACTGAAGCTTTCTTT
TRBJ1-5 TRBV18 TRBD1 few CASSPPGQGPQPQHF TGTGCCAGCTCACCGCCGGGACAGGGCCCTCAGCCCCAGCATTTT
TRBJ2-5 TRBV7-8 NA NA CASSLAAGRGETQYF TGTGCCAGCAGCTTAGCCGCAGGCCGCGGGGAGACCCAGTACTTC
TRBJ2-2 TRBV20-1 NA few CSARTGNTGELFF TGCAGTGCTAGAACTGGGAACACCGGGGAGCTGTTTTTT
TRBJ2-5 TRBV11-3 NA NA CASSPGVETQYF TGTGCCAGCAGCCCGGGGGTAGAGACCCAGTACTTC
TRBJ2-5 TRBV24-1 TRBD1 NA CATSETRQGLSTQYF TGTGCCACCAGTGAGACTCGACAGGGATTGTCGACCCAGTACTTC
TRBJ2-7 TRBV5-6 NA few CASQDGEQYF TGTGCCAGCCAAGACGGGGAGCAGTACTTC
TRBJ2-2 TRBV7-9 NA many CASSFWTANTGELFF TGTGCCAGCAGCTTCTGGACAGCGAACACCGGGGAGCTGTTTTTT
TRBJ1-1 TRBV25-1 NA few CASSELGQMNTEAFF TGTGCCAGCAGTGAATTAGGACAGATGAACACTGAAGCTTTCTTT
TRBJ2-7 TRBV11-2 NA NA CASSPSFAYEQYF TGTGCCAGCAGCCCATCATTCGCCTACGAGCAGTACTTC
TRBJ2-5 TRBV20-1 NA many CSARDRDLGTETQYF TGCAGTGCTAGAGACCGGGACCTGGGGACAGAGACCCAGTACTTC
TRBJ2-3 TRBV7-9 NA few CASTTTDTQYF TGTGCCAGCACCACCACAGATACGCAGTATTTT
TRBJ1-1 TRBV7-2 NA NA CASSQEGYTEAFF TGTGCCAGCAGCCAGGAGGGCTACACTGAAGCTTTCTTT
TRBJ1-1 TRBV29-1 NA NA CSVEVGGHREAFF TGCAGCGTTGAAGTAGGCGGACATCGTGAAGCTTTCTTT
TRBJ1-1 TRBV11-2 NA NA CASSLGGRVWNTEAFF TGTGCCAGCAGCTTAGGGGGAAGGGTATGGAACACTGAAGCTTTCTTT
TRBJ2-1 TRBV6-5 NA NA CASSHDYNEQFF TGTGCCAGCAGCCACGACTACAATGAGCAGTTCTTC
TRBJ2-1 TRBV7-2 TRBD2 few CASSKGLAGALEQFF TGTGCCAGCAGTAAGGGGCTAGCGGGGGCTCTGGAGCAGTTCTTC
TRBJ1-2 TRBV30 NA many CACRDKRILGYTF TGTGCCTGCCGGGACAAGAGGATTCTGGGCTACACCTTC
TRBJ1-2 TRBV7-2 TRBD1 NA CASSRGQVEGYTF TGTGCCAGCAGCCGAGGACAGGTGGAGGGCTACACCTTC
TRBJ2-1 TRBV28 NA few CASSLLAAEQFF TGTGCCAGCAGTTTATTGGCGGCGGAGCAGTTCTTC
TRBJ2-2 TRBV15 NA NA CATSARDSMPGTGELFF TGTGCCACCAGCGCCCGGGACTCCATGCCGGGCACCGGGGAGCTGTTTTTT
TRBJ2-1 TRBV11-3 TRBD1 NA CASSNGQGRSYNEQFF TGTGCCAGCAGCAACGGACAGGGACGCTCCTACAATGAGCAGTTCTTC
TRBJ1-3 TRBV29-1 NA many CSVGEVGSGNTIYF TGCAGCGTTGGGGAGGTGGGCTCTGGAAACACCATATATTTT
TRBJ1-1 TRBV20-1 TRBD1 NA CSAKQGVGSAFF TGCAGTGCCAAACAGGGGGTTGGTTCAGCTTTCTTT